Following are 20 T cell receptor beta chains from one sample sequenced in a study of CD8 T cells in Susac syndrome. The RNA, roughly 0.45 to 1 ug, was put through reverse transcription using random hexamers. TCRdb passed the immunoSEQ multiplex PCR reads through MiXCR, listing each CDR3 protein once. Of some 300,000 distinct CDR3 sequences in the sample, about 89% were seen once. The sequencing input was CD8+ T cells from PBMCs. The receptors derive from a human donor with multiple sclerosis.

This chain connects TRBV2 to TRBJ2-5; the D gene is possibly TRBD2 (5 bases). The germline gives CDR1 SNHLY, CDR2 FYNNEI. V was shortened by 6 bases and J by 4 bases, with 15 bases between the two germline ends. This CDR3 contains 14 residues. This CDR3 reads CASSGLRRSETQYF. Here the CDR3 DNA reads TGTGCCAGCAGCGGCCTTCGGAGGTCAGAGACCCAGTACTTC.

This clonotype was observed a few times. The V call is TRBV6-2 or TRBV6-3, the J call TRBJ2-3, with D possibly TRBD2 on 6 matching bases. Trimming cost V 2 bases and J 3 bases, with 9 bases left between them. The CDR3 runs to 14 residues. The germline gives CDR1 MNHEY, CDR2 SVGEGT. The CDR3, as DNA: TGTGCCAGCAGTTACGCGGGACTTACAGATACGCAGTATTTT. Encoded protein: CASSYAGLTDTQYF.

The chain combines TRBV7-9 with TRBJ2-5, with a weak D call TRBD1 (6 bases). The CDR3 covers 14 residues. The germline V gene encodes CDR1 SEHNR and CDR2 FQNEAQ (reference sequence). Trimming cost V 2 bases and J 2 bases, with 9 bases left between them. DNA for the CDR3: TGTGCCAGCAGCTTAATACAGGGACAAGAGACCCAGTACTTC. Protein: CASSLIQGQETQYF.

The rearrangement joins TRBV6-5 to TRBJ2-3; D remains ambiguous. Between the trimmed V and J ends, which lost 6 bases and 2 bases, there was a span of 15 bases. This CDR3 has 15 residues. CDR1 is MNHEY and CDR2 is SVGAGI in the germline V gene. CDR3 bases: TGTGCCAGCAGCCTCCGGTACAACCCCACAGATACGCAGTATTTT. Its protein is CASSLRYNPTDTQYF.

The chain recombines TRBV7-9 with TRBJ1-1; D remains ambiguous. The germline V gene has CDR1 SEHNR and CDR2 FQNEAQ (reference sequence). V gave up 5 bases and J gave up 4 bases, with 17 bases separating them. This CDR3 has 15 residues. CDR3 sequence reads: CASSPGPIGGTEAFF. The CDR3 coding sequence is TGTGCCAGCAGCCCCGGCCCGATTGGCGGCACTGAAGCTTTCTTT.

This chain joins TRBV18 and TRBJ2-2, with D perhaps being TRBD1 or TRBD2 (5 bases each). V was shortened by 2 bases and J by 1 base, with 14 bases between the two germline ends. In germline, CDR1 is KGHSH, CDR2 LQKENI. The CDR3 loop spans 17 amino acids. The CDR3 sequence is CASSPFPGAGNTGELFF. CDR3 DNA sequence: TGTGCCAGCTCACCATTCCCCGGGGCAGGGAACACCGGGGAGCTGTTTTTT. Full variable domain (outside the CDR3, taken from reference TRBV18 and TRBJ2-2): NAGVMQNPRHLVRRRGQEARLRCSPMKGHSHVYWYRQLPEEGLKFMVYLQKENIIDESGMPKERFSAEFPKEGPSILRIQQVVRGDSAAYFCASSPFPGAGNTGELFFGEGSRLTVL.

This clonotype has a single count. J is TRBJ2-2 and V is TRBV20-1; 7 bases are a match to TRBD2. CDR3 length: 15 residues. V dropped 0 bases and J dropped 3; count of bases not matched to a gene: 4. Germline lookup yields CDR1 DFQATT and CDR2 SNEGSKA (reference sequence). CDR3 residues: CSAREEGLDTGELFF. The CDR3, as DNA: TGCAGTGCTAGAGAGGAAGGACTAGACACCGGGGAGCTGTTTTTT.

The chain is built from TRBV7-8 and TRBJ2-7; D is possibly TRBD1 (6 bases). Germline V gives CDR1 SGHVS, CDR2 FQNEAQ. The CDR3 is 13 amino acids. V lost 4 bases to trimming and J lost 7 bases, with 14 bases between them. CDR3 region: CASSWGRVYEQYF. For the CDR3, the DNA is TGTGCCAGCAGCTGGGGGCGGGTCTATGAGCAGTACTTC.

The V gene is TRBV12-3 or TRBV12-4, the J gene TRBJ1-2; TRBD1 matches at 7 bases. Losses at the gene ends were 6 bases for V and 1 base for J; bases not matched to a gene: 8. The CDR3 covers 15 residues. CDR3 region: CASRGDRAINYGYTF. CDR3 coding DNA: TGTGCCAGCAGAGGTGACAGGGCAATTAACTATGGCTACACCTTC.

The CDR3 loop reads CASSLAGPDIYEQYF. The CDR3 nucleotides are TGTGCCAGCAGCTTAGCGGGACCCGATATCTACGAGCAGTACTTC. J is TRBJ2-7 and V is TRBV11-2; D tentatively fits TRBD1 or TRBD2 (5 bases each). Germline V gene sequence: CDR1 SGHAT, CDR2 FQNNGV. Trimming shortened V by 1 base and J by 3 bases, and 13 bases separated the two germline ends. The CDR3 runs 15 residues.

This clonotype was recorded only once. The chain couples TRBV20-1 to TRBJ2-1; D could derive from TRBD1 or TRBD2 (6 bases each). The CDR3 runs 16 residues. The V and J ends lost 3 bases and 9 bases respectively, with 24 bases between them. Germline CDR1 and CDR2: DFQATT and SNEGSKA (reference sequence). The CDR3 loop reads CSASTKLQGEAGEQFF. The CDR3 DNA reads TGCAGTGCTAGCACCAAACTACAGGGTGAAGCGGGTGAGCAGTTCTTC.

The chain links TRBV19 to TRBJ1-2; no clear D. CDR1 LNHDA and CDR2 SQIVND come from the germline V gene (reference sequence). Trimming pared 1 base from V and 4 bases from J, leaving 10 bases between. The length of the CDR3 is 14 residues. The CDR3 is CASSIVGGSYGYTF. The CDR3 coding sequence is TGTGCCAGTAGTATAGTCGGAGGCAGCTATGGCTACACCTTC.

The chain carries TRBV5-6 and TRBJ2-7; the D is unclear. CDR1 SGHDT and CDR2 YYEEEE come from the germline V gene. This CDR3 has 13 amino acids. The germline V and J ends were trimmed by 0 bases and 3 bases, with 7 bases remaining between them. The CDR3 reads CASSLESVYEQYF. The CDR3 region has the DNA TGTGCCAGCAGCTTGGAATCGGTCTACGAGCAGTACTTC.

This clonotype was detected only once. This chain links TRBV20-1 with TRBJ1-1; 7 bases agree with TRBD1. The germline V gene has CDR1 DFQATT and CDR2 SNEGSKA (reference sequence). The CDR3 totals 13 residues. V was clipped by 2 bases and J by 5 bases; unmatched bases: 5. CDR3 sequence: CSARYRGETEAFF. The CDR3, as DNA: TGCAGTGCTAGATACAGGGGTGAAACTGAAGCTTTCTTT.

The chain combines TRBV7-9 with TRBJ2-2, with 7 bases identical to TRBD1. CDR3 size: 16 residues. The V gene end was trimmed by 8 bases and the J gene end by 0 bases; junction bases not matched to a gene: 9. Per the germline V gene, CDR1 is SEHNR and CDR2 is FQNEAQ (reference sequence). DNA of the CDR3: TGTGCCAGCGCACGGGACAGCCTCGCGAACACCGGGGAGCTGTTTTTT. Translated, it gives CASARDSLANTGELFF.

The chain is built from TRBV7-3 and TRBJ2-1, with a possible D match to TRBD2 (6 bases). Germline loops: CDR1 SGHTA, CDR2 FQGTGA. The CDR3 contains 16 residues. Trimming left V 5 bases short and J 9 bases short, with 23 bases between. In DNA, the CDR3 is TGTGCCAGCAGCCCGCTTGGCGGGATGGCGGTCAGTGAGCAGTTCTTC. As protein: CASSPLGGMAVSEQFF.

The CDR3 loop is CASSRDRSTDTQYF. CDR3 bases: TGTGCCAGCAGCCGGGACAGGAGCACAGATACGCAGTATTTT. The V gene is TRBV12-3 or TRBV12-4, the J gene TRBJ2-3; 8 bases are a match to TRBD1. V lost 6 bases to trimming and J lost 0 bases; unmatched junction nucleotides: 2. This CDR3 has 14 amino acids.

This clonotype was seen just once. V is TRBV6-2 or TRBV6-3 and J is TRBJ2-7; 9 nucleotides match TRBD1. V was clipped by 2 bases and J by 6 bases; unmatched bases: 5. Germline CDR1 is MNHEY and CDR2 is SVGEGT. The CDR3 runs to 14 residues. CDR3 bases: TGTGCCAGCAGTTACCAGGGACAGGGCGGCGAGCAGTACTTC. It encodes CASSYQGQGGEQYF.

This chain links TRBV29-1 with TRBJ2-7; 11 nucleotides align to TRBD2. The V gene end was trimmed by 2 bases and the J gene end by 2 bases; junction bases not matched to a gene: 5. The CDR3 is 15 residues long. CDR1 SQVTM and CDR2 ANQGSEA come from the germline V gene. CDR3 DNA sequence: TGCAGCGTTGAATTGACTAGCGGGACCCCCTACGAGCAGTACTTC. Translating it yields CSVELTSGTPYEQYF.

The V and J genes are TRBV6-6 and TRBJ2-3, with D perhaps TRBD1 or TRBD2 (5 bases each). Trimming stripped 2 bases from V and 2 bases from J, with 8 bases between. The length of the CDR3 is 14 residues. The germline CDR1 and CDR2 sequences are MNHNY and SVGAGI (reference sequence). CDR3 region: CASSYGTNTDTQYF. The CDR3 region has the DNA TGTGCCAGCAGTTACGGGACCAACACAGATACGCAGTATTTT.